The 6 T cell receptor beta chains in this list originate from one sample, sequenced in a study of T cells in Graves' hyperthyroidism and ophthalmopathy. Researchers amplified the TCR beta CDR3 regions from RNA transcripts. HTBI primers were employed in a first-round RT-PCR of the TCR CDR3. TCRdb re-called the multiplex PCR reads with MiXCR, one entry per CDR3 protein. The sample contains hundreds of thousands of distinct CDR3 sequences, more than 15% of which appear only once. Input material: blood. The receptors shown here come from a woman aged 40 to 50 with Graves' ophthalmopathy.

This clonotype was counted between two and nine times. V is TRBV12-3 or TRBV12-4 and J is TRBJ2-1; D gene unclear. V lost 2 bases and J lost 8, with 7 bases in between. There are 12 residues in the CDR3. The CDR3 nucleotides are TGTGCCAGCAGTTTATTAAGCCATGAGCAGTTCTTC. Translating gives CASSLLSHEQFF.

The chain is built from TRBV2 and TRBJ1-3, with TRBD1 as a possible D gene (6 bases). V was pared by 4 bases and J by 0 bases, with 13 bases between. The CDR3 is 16 residues long. Germline lookup yields CDR1 SNHLY and CDR2 FYNNEI. CDR3 protein: CASSGGTSFSGNTIYF. DNA for the CDR3: TGTGCCAGCAGTGGAGGGACATCCTTCTCTGGAAACACCATATATTTT.

This clonotype was found many times. DNA of the CDR3: TGTGCCAGCAGTGAACAAGGACTCAAAACCTATGGCTACACCTTC. Its protein product is CASSEQGLKTYGYTF. The V gene is TRBV6-1, the J gene TRBJ1-2; D unresolved. Germline-derived CDR1 and CDR2 are MNHNS and SASEGT. Trimming took off 2 bases at V and 4 bases at J, with 14 bases between the two ends. The CDR3 loop spans 15 amino acids.

This clonotype showed up many times. This chain joins TRBV30 and TRBJ1-4; no definite D call. Germline V gives CDR1 GTSNPN, CDR2 SVGIG (reference sequence). The CDR3 sequence is 14 residues long. V lost 1 base and J 0 bases, leaving 6 bases between the germline ends. CDR3 nucleotide sequence: TGTGCCTGGAGTGAGTCCGCAACTAATGAAAAACTGTTTTTT. It encodes CAWSESATNEKLFF.

The chain joins TRBV24-1 to TRBJ2-3; D tentatively reads TRBD1 or TRBD2 (5 bases each). The V end was cut by 1 base, the J end by 1 base, with 8 bases between. Per the germline V gene, CDR1 is KGHDR and CDR2 is SFDVKD. This CDR3 is built from 15 residues. Written as DNA, the CDR3 is TGTGCCACCAGTGATTTTCAGGGAGGCACAGATACGCAGTATTTT. Its translation: CATSDFQGGTDTQYF.

With respect to this clonotype: No conserved phenylalanine or tryptophan is present at the end of the CDR3, so a read error is the likely explanation. The J gene is TRBJ1-5, the V gene TRBV6-1, with D possibly matching TRBD1 (5 bases). Germline CDR1 is MNHNS and CDR2 is SASEGT. The CDR3 extends over 13 amino acids. Trimming left V 6 bases short and J 2 bases short, with 8 bases between. The CDR3 sequence is CASSRQRNQPQHL. The CDR3 bases are TGTGCCAGCAGCAGACAGCGCAATCAGCCCCAGCATCTT.